What follows are 14 T cell receptor beta chains derived from one specimen sequenced in a study of blood T cell repertoires in COVID-19. The assay was immunoSEQ multiplex PCR, and TCRdb's table has in-frame clones only and misses some. The sample shows roughly 300,000 clones, almost 85% of them seen only once. The sequenced sample consisted of peripheral blood. The source is a human donor in a cohort sampled during active COVID-19.

V is TRBV18 and J is TRBJ1-6; tentatively, D is TRBD1 (5 bases). Trimming removed 2 bases at V and 9 bases at J, with 14 bases between. The CDR3 spans 15 residues. Germline-derived CDR1 and CDR2 are KGHSH and LQKENI. In DNA form, the CDR3 reads TGTGCCAGCTCACCAAAGGACACGGGGGGTTCACCCCTCCACTTT. This codes for CASSPKDTGGSPLHF.

This chain connects TRBV6-5 to TRBJ2-4; D is possibly TRBD1 (6 bases). V shed 8 bases and J shed 3 bases, with 11 bases lying between them. Germline V CDR1 and CDR2: MNHEY, SVGAGI. There are 13 residues in the CDR3. The CDR3 loop reads CASGQTDKNIQYF. DNA of the CDR3: TGTGCCAGCGGACAGACAGACAAAAACATTCAGTACTTC.

This clone was found once. This chain connects TRBV4-2 to TRBJ2-3; D may be TRBD2 (6 bases). Germline assignment: CDR1 LGHNA and CDR2 YNFKEQ. The germline V and J ends were trimmed by 3 bases and 0 bases, with 16 bases remaining between them. This CDR3 region has 17 residues. CDR3 loop: CASSQEGAGTSTDTQYF. The CDR3 nucleotides are TGTGCCAGCAGCCAGGAAGGGGCGGGGACTAGCACAGATACGCAGTATTTT.

This clone was recorded a few times. The rearrangement uses TRBV4-1 and TRBJ2-7, with a weak D call TRBD1 (5 bases). Deletions cut 4 bases from V and 7 bases from J, with 17 bases between. The CDR3 runs to 14 residues. Per germline, CDR1 MGHRA and CDR2 YSYEKL. CDR3 in amino acids: CASSPGLTVWEQYF. The CDR3 DNA reads TGCGCCAGCAGCCCAGGGCTCACTGTCTGGGAGCAGTACTTC.

V gene TRBV3-1 (or the pseudogene TRBV3-2) combines with J gene TRBJ1-2; no firm D call. Germline loops: CDR1 LGHDT, CDR2 YNNKEL (reference sequence). Trimming cost V 2 bases and J 7 bases, with 5 bases left between them. This CDR3 is 11 amino acids long. CDR3 DNA sequence: TGTGCCAGCAGCCAATCCGGTGGCTACACCTTC. Translated: CASSQSGGYTF.

This clone showed up just a few times. V and J are TRBV7-2 and TRBJ2-7; D might be TRBD2 (6 bases). Germline V gene sequence: CDR1 SGHTA, CDR2 FQGNSA. This CDR3 is 12 amino acids long. V shed 3 bases and J shed 6 bases, with 9 bases lying between them. CDR3 DNA sequence: TGTGCCAGCAGCTTCGCGGGGCTCGAGCAGTACTTC. It translates to CASSFAGLEQYF.

The chain uses TRBV11-2 and TRBJ2-2, with 10 bases matching TRBD2. J was trimmed by 3 bases and V by 2 bases; bases with no gene match: 12. Germline V gene data show CDR1 as SGHAT and CDR2 as FQNNGV. This CDR3 has 19 amino acids. The CDR3 spells CASSLTGGSGGRYTGELFF. The CDR3 nucleotides are TGTGCCAGCAGCTTAACCGGAGGTAGCGGGGGGCGGTACACCGGGGAGCTGTTTTTT.

This clone was seen once. V is TRBV18 and J is TRBJ2-2; D uncertain. V was trimmed by 3 bases and J by 7 bases, leaving 6 bases between them. There are 12 residues in the CDR3. The germline CDR1 and CDR2 sequences are KGHSH and LQKENI. For the CDR3, the DNA is TGTGCCAGCTCACCTGCGATCGGGGAGCTGTTTTTT. It codes for CASSPAIGELFF.

This clone showed up just a few times. J is TRBJ1-5 and V is TRBV25-1; tentative D call: TRBD1 (6 bases). The CDR3 length is 18 residues. Germline CDR1 MGHDK, CDR2 SYGVNS. The V and J ends lost 1 base and 7 bases respectively, with 23 bases between them. CDR3 amino acids: CASSEFGTEQGEWQPQHF. For the CDR3, the DNA is TGTGCCAGCAGTGAATTTGGTACGGAACAGGGAGAATGGCAGCCCCAGCATTTT.

The chain links TRBV7-8 to TRBJ2-1; 7 bases align to TRBD2. Germline V gives CDR1 SGHVS, CDR2 FQNEAQ. The V and J ends lost 5 bases and 4 bases, in that order; junction bases with no gene match: 11. CDR3 length: 16 residues. CDR3 residues: CASSQEVLASYNEQFF. CDR3 bases: TGTGCCAGCAGCCAAGAGGTACTAGCGTCATACAATGAGCAGTTCTTC. Together with reference TRBV7-8 and TRBJ2-1, the CDR3 gives the full variable domain: GAGVSQSPRYKVAKRGQDVALRCDPISGHVSLFWYQQALGQGPEFLTYFQNEAQLDKSGLPSDRFFAERPEGSVSTLKIQRTQQEDSAVYLCASSQEVLASYNEQFFGPGTRLTVL.

This chain links TRBV24-1 with TRBJ2-3; 9 nucleotides line up with TRBD1. Germline values: CDR1 KGHDR, CDR2 SFDVKD. The CDR3 has 18 amino acids. V lost 4 bases to trimming and J lost 3 bases; unmatched junction nucleotides: 13. CDR3: CATSDPKLRQGVTDTQYF. The CDR3 DNA reads as TGTGCCACCAGTGACCCCAAACTGAGACAGGGGGTTACAGATACGCAGTATTTT.

The DNA of the CDR3 is TGTGCCATCAGGGACAGTGACTCGAACACTGAAGCTTTCTTT. Translation gives CAIRDSDSNTEAFF. The rearrangement links TRBV10-3 to TRBJ1-1, with D possibly matching TRBD1 (6 bases). Trimming stripped 6 bases from V and 1 base from J, with 12 bases between. The germline V gene encodes CDR1 ENHRY and CDR2 SYGVKD. This CDR3 contains 14 residues.

The rearrangement links TRBV18 to TRBJ1-5, with D uncertain. Deletions cut 3 bases from V and 0 bases from J, with 9 bases between. From germline, CDR1 is KGHSH and CDR2 LQKENI. The CDR3 sequence is 15 residues long. The CDR3 sequence: CASSPVTLSNQPQHF. For the CDR3, the DNA is TGTGCCAGCTCACCCGTGACACTTAGCAATCAGCCCCAGCATTTT.

This clone came up once. The rearrangement uses TRBV6-5 and TRBJ2-3; 9 bases are shared with TRBD1. The J segment lost 7 bases and the V segment lost 6 bases, leaving 8 bases of the junction unmatched. Germline CDR1 MNHEY, CDR2 SVGAGI. The CDR3 consists of 14 residues. The CDR3 DNA follows: TGTGCCAGCAGGCCGGGACAGGGTGTGTATACGCAGTATTTT. Its translation: CASRPGQGVYTQYF.